These T cell receptor beta chains were read from a single sample in a study of identical twins. TCRdb independently ran MiXCR on the 5' RACE reads; one entry per CDR3 protein. This sample yields about 490,000 distinct CDR3 sequences, of which over 12% are seen a single time; roughly 0.44% belongs to the top ten. A further study also used this sample, focusing on yellow fever vaccine responses in identical twins.

The sequenced sample consisted of CD4+ T cells sorted from blood. These receptors all stem from a young woman in good health. The CDR3 runs from the conserved cysteine through the conserved F or W. A D gene is named only where the DNA matches it firmly. Clone sizes are given selectively: once, few, many, or a class where the clone is expanded.

TRBV5-6	many	TRBD2	TRBJ2-2	CASSLKLAGATGELFF	TGTGCCAGCAGCCTCAAATTAGCGGGAGCCACCGGGGAGCTGTTTTTT
TRBV2	few	.	TRBJ1-2	CASWETAYYGYTF	TGTGCCAGCTGGGAGACAGCATATTATGGCTACACCTTC
TRBV28	.	TRBD1	TRBJ1-1	CASRAGQGGNTEAFF	TGTGCCAGCAGGGCCGGACAGGGGGGGAACACTGAAGCTTTCTTT
TRBV5-1	.	.	TRBJ2-5	CASSSLGRPTQETQYF	TGCGCCAGCAGCTCACTAGGGAGGCCTACTCAAGAGACCCAGTACTTC
TRBV12-3/TRBV12-4	.	.	TRBJ2-1	CASSLSWGPEQFF	TGTGCCAGCAGTTTATCGTGGGGTCCTGAGCAGTTCTTC
TRBV6-1	.	.	TRBJ1-5	CASRPEGYSNQPQHF	TGTGCCAGCAGACCGGAGGGCTATAGCAATCAGCCCCAGCATTTT
TRBV7-9	few	TRBD1	TRBJ1-6	CASLDREGSPLHF	TGTGCCAGCCTGGACAGGGAAGGTTCACCCCTCCACTTT
TRBV4-1	.	TRBD2	TRBJ2-7	CASSQATSGAQSYEQYF	TGCGCCAGCAGCCAAGCGACTAGCGGAGCACAATCCTACGAGCAGTACTTC
TRBV6-1	.	.	TRBJ2-5	CASLRARTAGETQYF	TGTGCCAGCTTGCGGGCAAGGACTGCAGGAGAGACCCAGTACTTC
TRBV10-3	few	TRBD2	TRBJ2-3	CAISDLIAGGTDTQYF	TGTGCCATCAGTGACCTCATAGCGGGAGGGACAGATACGCAGTATTTT
TRBV11-3	.	.	TRBJ2-5	CASSLDGSLTETQYF	TGTGCCAGCAGCTTAGACGGGAGTTTGACGGAGACCCAGTACTTC